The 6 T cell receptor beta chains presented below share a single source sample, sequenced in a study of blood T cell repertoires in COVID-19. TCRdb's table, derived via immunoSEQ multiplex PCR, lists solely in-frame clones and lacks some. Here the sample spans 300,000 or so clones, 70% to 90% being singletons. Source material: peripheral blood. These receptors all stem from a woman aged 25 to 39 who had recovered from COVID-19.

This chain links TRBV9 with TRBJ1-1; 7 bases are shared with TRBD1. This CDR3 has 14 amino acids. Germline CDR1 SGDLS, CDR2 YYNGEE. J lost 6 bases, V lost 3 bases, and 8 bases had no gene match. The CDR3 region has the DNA TGTGCCAGCAGCGCCTTGCTGACAGGGTCTGAAGCTTTCTTT. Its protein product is CASSALLTGSEAFF.

In nucleotides, the CDR3 is TGTGCCTGGAAAGGACAGGGGTTCGTGACCGGGGAGCTGTTTTTT. This translates into CAWKGQGFVTGELFF. The chain has TRBV30 and TRBJ2-2, with 9 positions matching TRBD1. The V gene's germline CDR1 is GTSNPN and CDR2 SVGIG (reference sequence). The CDR3 consists of 15 residues. V was pared by 4 bases and J by 5 bases, with 8 bases of the junction left unmatched.

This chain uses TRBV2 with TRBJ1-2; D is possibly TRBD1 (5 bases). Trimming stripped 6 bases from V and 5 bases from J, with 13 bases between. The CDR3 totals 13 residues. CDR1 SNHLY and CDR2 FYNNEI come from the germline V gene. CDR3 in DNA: TGTGCCAGCAGCCAGGGCCTCGGGTATGGCTACACCTTC. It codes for CASSQGLGYGYTF.

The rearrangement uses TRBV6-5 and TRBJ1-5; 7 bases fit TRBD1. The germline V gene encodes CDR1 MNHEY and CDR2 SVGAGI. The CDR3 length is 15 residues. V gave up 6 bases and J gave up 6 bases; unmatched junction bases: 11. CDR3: CASRIDRVRGQPQHF. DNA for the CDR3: TGTGCCAGCAGAATCGACAGGGTACGGGGTCAGCCCCAGCATTTT.

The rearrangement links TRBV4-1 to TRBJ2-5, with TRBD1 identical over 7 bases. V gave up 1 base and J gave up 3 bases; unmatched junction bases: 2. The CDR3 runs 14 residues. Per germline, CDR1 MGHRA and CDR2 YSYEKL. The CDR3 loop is CASSQGGTEETQYF. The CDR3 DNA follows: TGCGCCAGCAGCCAAGGGGGGACAGAAGAGACCCAGTACTTC.

The CDR3 DNA reads TGCGCCAGCAGTCGGGACAGAGTCGAAGAGACCCAGTACTTC. It is translated as CASSRDRVEETQYF. This chain uses TRBV5-1 with TRBJ2-5; 7 bases match TRBD1. Germline V gene lookup returns CDR1 SGHRS and CDR2 YFSETQ. The length of the CDR3 is 14 residues. The J segment lost 3 bases and the V segment lost 5 bases, leaving 7 bases of the junction unmatched.